These 29 T cell receptor beta chains share one sample of origin, sequenced in a study of blood T cell repertoires in COVID-19. Sequencing used immunoSEQ multiplex PCR; TCRdb keeps in-frame clones, though not all of them. The sample lists around 340,000 clones, roughly 89% seen once, with approximately 4.1% in the top ten. Sequencing used peripheral blood. The receptor set was obtained from a woman aged 55 to 70 with COVID-19, enrolled during active disease.

This rearrangement joins TRBV7-9 to TRBJ1-2, with 8 bases that match TRBD1. This CDR3 is built from 13 residues. Germline V gene lookup returns CDR1 SEHNR and CDR2 FQNEAQ (reference sequence). The V gene end was trimmed by 4 bases and the J gene end by 3 bases; junction bases not matched to a gene: 1. CDR3: CASSSDRDYGYTF. The CDR3 coding sequence is TGTGCCAGCAGCTCGGACAGGGACTATGGCTACACCTTC.

The chain is built from TRBV5-6 and TRBJ2-7; 8 nucleotides agree with TRBD1. Germline trimming cut 5 bases from V and 3 bases from J; bases unmatched to any gene: 7. The CDR3 is 14 residues long. CDR1 SGHDT and CDR2 YYEEEE come from the germline V gene. The CDR3 is CASRETGDVYEQYF. CDR3 nucleotides: TGTGCCAGCAGGGAGACAGGGGACGTCTACGAGCAGTACTTC.

The chain has TRBV27 and TRBJ1-3; D not resolved. With 1 base removed from V and 4 bases from J, the gap between germline ends came to 5 bases. This CDR3 spans 13 amino acids. From germline, CDR1 is MNHEY and CDR2 SMNVEV (reference sequence). CDR3 bases: TGTGCCAGCAGTTTATTGCGGGGAAACACCATATATTTT. Translated, it gives CASSLLRGNTIYF.

CDR3: CASSPSATLYGYTF. For the CDR3, the DNA is TGTGCCAGCTCACCCTCCGCGACACTCTATGGCTACACCTTC. This chain uses TRBV18 with TRBJ1-2, with no clear D. This CDR3 comprises 14 residues. With 3 bases removed from V and 4 bases from J, the gap between germline ends came to 12 bases. From germline, CDR1 is KGHSH and CDR2 LQKENI.

The V and J genes are TRBV9 and TRBJ1-3, with D unclear. This CDR3 is 15 amino acids long. The germline V and J ends were trimmed by 0 bases and 11 bases, with 18 bases remaining between them. Germline-derived CDR1 and CDR2 are SGDLS and YYNGEE. The CDR3 nucleotides are TGTGCCAGCAGCGTAGCCGGGCTTGGAGGAGACGCCATATATTTT. Amino acid sequence: CASSVAGLGGDAIYF.

This clone was seen once. V usage is TRBV10-3 and J usage is TRBJ1-6; 10 bases align to TRBD1. CDR1 is ENHRY, CDR2 SYGVKD, per germline. The CDR3 runs to 16 residues. V was pared by 3 bases and J by 10 bases, with 9 bases of the junction left unmatched. The CDR3 coding sequence is TGTGCCATCAGTGACGCCGGGACAGGGGTTAGATCACCCCTCCACTTT. It encodes CAISDAGTGVRSPLHF.

The rearrangement uses TRBV5-4 and TRBJ1-2; TRBD1 aligns across 9 bases. V shed 0 bases, J shed 4 bases, and the junction held 10 bases outside the gene matches. Germline CDR1 SGHNT, CDR2 YYREEE (reference sequence). This CDR3 has 17 amino acids. CDR3 nucleotides: TGTGCCAGCAGCTTGGTAGTAGGACAGGGGTCGGGCTATGGCTACACCTTC. Its protein product is CASSLVVGQGSGYGYTF.

The rearrangement uses TRBV3-1 (or the pseudogene TRBV3-2) and TRBJ1-1; D perhaps matches TRBD1 (5 bases). Germline V CDR1 and CDR2: LGHDT, YNNKEL (reference sequence). V gave up 3 bases and J gave up 2 bases, with 10 bases separating them. This CDR3 comprises 14 residues. CDR3 in amino acids: CASSHHGGNTEAFF. CDR3 nucleotide sequence: TGTGCCAGCAGCCACCACGGGGGAAACACTGAAGCTTTCTTT.

The chain combines TRBV9 with TRBJ1-1; D perhaps matches TRBD1 (5 bases). The CDR3 runs 14 residues. V was shortened by 1 base and J by 3 bases, with 10 bases between the two germline ends. Germline V gene data show CDR1 as SGDLS and CDR2 as YYNGEE. The CDR3 DNA reads TGTGCCAGCAGCGTATCGGACACGGACACTGAAGCTTTCTTT. It specifies CASSVSDTDTEAFF.

CDR3 amino acids: CASAGFTYEQYF. The CDR3 DNA is TGTGCCAGCGCGGGCTTCACCTACGAGCAGTACTTC. This chain uses TRBV2 with TRBJ2-7, with D tentatively TRBD2 (5 bases). The CDR3 contains 12 residues. Germline CDR1 SNHLY, CDR2 FYNNEI. V lost 8 bases and J lost 2, with 10 bases in between.

The V and J genes are TRBV4-2 and TRBJ1-6; D uncertain. Germline V gene sequence: CDR1 LGHNA, CDR2 YNFKEQ. CDR3 length: 17 amino acids. Trimming shortened V by 0 bases and J by 5 bases, and 14 bases separated the two germline ends. CDR3 protein: CASSQDQTPPDNSPLHF. The CDR3 region has the DNA TGTGCCAGCAGCCAAGATCAAACCCCCCCGGATAATTCACCCCTCCACTTT.

This clone was seen just once. V gene TRBV5-1 combines with J gene TRBJ2-1; TRBD2 agrees at 13 bases. J lost 6 bases, V lost 6 bases, and 3 bases had no gene match. Germline V CDR1 and CDR2: SGHRS, YFSETQ. There are 14 residues in the CDR3. CDR3: CASKLAGGFNEQFF. DNA for the CDR3: TGCGCCAGCAAACTAGCGGGGGGGTTCAATGAGCAGTTCTTC. Looking up the rest from reference TRBV5-1 and TRBJ2-1 gives the full variable domain: KAGVTQTPRYLIKTRGQQVTLSCSPISGHRSVSWYQQTPGQGLQFLFEYFSETQRNKGNFPGRFSGRQFSNSRSEMNVSTLELGDSALYLCASKLAGGFNEQFFGPGTRLTVL.

V usage is TRBV11-2 and J usage is TRBJ1-6, with unresolved D. V was shortened by 5 bases and J by 9 bases, with 11 bases between the two germline ends. This CDR3 has 13 amino acids. The germline gives CDR1 SGHAT, CDR2 FQNNGV. The CDR3 DNA follows: TGTGCCAGCAGCCCCTCCCGGAGTTCACCCCTCCACTTT. Translation gives CASSPSRSSPLHF.

The CDR3 spells CASSLLATGGYTF. For the CDR3, the DNA is TGTGCCAGCAGCTTACTAGCTACCGGGGGCTACACCTTC. This chain joins TRBV7-3 and TRBJ1-2; D remains ambiguous. The CDR3 is 13 amino acids. Deletions cut 2 bases from V and 8 bases from J, with 12 bases between. Germline assignment: CDR1 SGHTA and CDR2 FQGTGA.

J is TRBJ2-1 and V is TRBV5-1, with a tentative D call TRBD2 (6 bases). Trimming removed 5 bases at V and 6 bases at J, with 15 bases between. The CDR3 contains 14 residues. CDR1 and CDR2 (germline): SGHRS, YFSETQ. The CDR3 region has the DNA TGCGCCAGCAGTAACGGAGGGGTGGGCAATGAGCAGTTCTTC. Its protein is CASSNGGVGNEQFF.

The chain has TRBV6-5 and TRBJ2-5; possibly TRBD2 for D (6 bases). The V gene's germline CDR1 is MNHEY and CDR2 SVGAGI. The germline V and J ends were trimmed by 7 bases and 5 bases, with 14 bases remaining between them. The CDR3 consists of 13 residues. The CDR3 DNA is TGTGCCAGCATTCGCGGGGCTGGTGAGACCCAGTACTTC. Residues: CASIRGAGETQYF.

This clone was observed many times. The rearrangement uses TRBV19 and TRBJ1-5; tentatively, D is TRBD1 (6 bases). With 5 bases removed from V and 6 bases from J, the gap between germline ends came to 23 bases. CDR3 size: 17 residues. In germline, CDR1 is LNHDA, CDR2 SQIVND (reference sequence). The CDR3 DNA sequence: TGTGCCAGTAGTGGGGGTGTAGCAGGGGCGAGGGGTCAGCCCCAGCATTTT. It specifies CASSGGVAGARGQPQHF.

The J gene is TRBJ2-3, the V gene TRBV2; TRBD1 matches at 8 bases. The CDR3 is 15 amino acids. V was pared by 6 bases and J by 1 base, with 6 bases of the junction left unmatched. Germline CDR1 reads SNHLY; CDR2 reads FYNNEI. The CDR3 DNA is TGTGCCAGCAGACCCAGGACAGGGCGCACAGATACGCAGTATTTT. Protein: CASRPRTGRTDTQYF.

The J gene is TRBJ1-4, the V gene TRBV12-3 or TRBV12-4; no clear D gene. V was cut by 2 bases and J by 8 bases, with 6 bases left in between. The CDR3 runs 12 residues. The CDR3, as DNA: TGTGCCAGCAGTTTACTCCTAGAAAAACTGTTTTTT. Translated: CASSLLLEKLFF.

The rearrangement joins TRBV28 to TRBJ2-3; possibly TRBD1 for D (5 bases). V shed 8 bases and J shed 1 base, with 10 bases lying between them. The CDR3 totals 13 residues. CDR1 is MDHEN and CDR2 is SYDVKM in the germline V gene. The CDR3, as DNA: TGTGCCAGCGCTAGGGGCGGCACAGATACGCAGTATTTT. Residues: CASARGGTDTQYF.

V is TRBV19 and J is TRBJ1-5, with 7 nucleotides matching TRBD1. The germline CDR1 and CDR2 sequences are LNHDA and SQIVND (reference sequence). V lost 9 bases, J lost 1 base, and 12 bases stayed unmatched. This CDR3 region has 16 residues. CDR3 nucleotide sequence: TGTGCCAGCCACGAGGACAGGCAGTTGAGCAATCAGCCCCAGCATTTT. Protein product: CASHEDRQLSNQPQHF.

J is TRBJ1-2 and V is TRBV2; D is unclear. The V gene lost 3 bases and the J gene lost 4 bases, with 15 bases spanning the gap. The CDR3 runs 15 residues. The germline gives CDR1 SNHLY, CDR2 FYNNEI. The DNA of the CDR3 is TGTGCCAGCAGTGAGATCCGGGGTCGAAGCTATGGCTACACCTTC. Translating it yields CASSEIRGRSYGYTF.

This clone was detected only a few times. The chain couples TRBV7-6 to TRBJ1-2; 7 bases agree with TRBD1. There are 18 residues in the CDR3. Germline CDR1 SGHVS, CDR2 FNYEAQ. Unmatched junction bases numbered 15, after V lost 5 bases and J lost 0 bases. The CDR3 here is CASSLIPQGWTANYGYTF. CDR3 sequence (DNA): TGTGCCAGCAGCCTAATCCCACAGGGGTGGACTGCTAACTATGGCTACACCTTC.

The chain carries TRBV30 and TRBJ1-6; TRBD1 is a possible D gene (5 bases). Germline loops: CDR1 GTSNPN, CDR2 SVGIG (reference sequence). This CDR3 spans 12 amino acids. Trimming cost V 7 bases and J 7 bases, with 11 bases left between them. CDR3 residues: CALNGQNSPLHF. CDR3 nucleotide sequence: TGTGCCTTAAACGGACAAAATTCACCCCTCCACTTT.

This clone was observed a handful of times. The chain is built from TRBV28 and TRBJ1-1; D not certain. The CDR3 contains 13 residues. The germline V and J ends were trimmed by 4 bases and 2 bases, with 8 bases remaining between them. Germline V gene data show CDR1 as MDHEN and CDR2 as SYDVKM. The CDR3 loop reads CASSSTPNTEAFF. The CDR3 DNA follows: TGTGCCAGCAGTTCCACACCTAACACTGAAGCTTTCTTT. The full variable domain, its missing parts supplied by reference TRBV28 and TRBJ1-1, is DVKVTQSSRYLVKRTGEKVFLECVQDMDHENMFWYRQDPGLGLRLIYFSYDVKMKEKGDIPEGYSVSREKKERFSLILESASTNQTSMYLCASSSTPNTEAFFGQGTRLTVV.

The J gene is TRBJ2-7, the V gene TRBV7-2; 15 bases match TRBD2. This CDR3 spans 16 amino acids. Germline CDR1 is SGHTA and CDR2 is FQGNSA. The junction had 8 bases not matched to a gene; V was cut back by 4 bases and J by 7 bases. The DNA for the CDR3 is TGTGCCAGCAGCTCGCCGGGACTAGCGGGGGGTGTGGAGCAGTACTTC. Protein sequence: CASSSPGLAGGVEQYF.

As for this clone: A read error may produce the germline difference seen at one junction end. V gene TRBV5-1 combines with J gene TRBJ1-1; 12 bases align to TRBD1. CDR1 is SGHRS, CDR2 YFSETQ, per germline. This CDR3 has 16 residues. The CDR3 loop is CASSFGTGGLKTEAFF. In nucleotides, the CDR3 is TGCGCCAGCAGCTTCGGGACAGGGGGCTTGAAAACTGAAGCTTTCTTT.

The J gene is TRBJ1-1, the V gene TRBV29-1; D perhaps matches TRBD1 (6 bases). Deletions cut 3 bases from V and 9 bases from J, with 11 bases between. The V gene's germline CDR1 is SQVTM and CDR2 ANQGSEA. The CDR3 has 11 residues. CDR3 amino acids: CSVDRGKQAFF. The CDR3 region has the DNA TGCAGCGTTGATAGGGGGAAGCAAGCTTTCTTT.

The gene calls are TRBV6-5 and TRBJ2-3, with 9 nucleotides matching TRBD2. CDR3 size: 16 residues. J was trimmed by 0 bases and V by 0 bases; bases with no gene match: 1. CDR1 and CDR2 from the germline V gene are MNHEY and SVGAGI. Written as DNA, the CDR3 is TGTGCCAGCAGTTACTCGGCGGGGGGGAGCACAGATACGCAGTATTTT. This sequence encodes CASSYSAGGSTDTQYF.